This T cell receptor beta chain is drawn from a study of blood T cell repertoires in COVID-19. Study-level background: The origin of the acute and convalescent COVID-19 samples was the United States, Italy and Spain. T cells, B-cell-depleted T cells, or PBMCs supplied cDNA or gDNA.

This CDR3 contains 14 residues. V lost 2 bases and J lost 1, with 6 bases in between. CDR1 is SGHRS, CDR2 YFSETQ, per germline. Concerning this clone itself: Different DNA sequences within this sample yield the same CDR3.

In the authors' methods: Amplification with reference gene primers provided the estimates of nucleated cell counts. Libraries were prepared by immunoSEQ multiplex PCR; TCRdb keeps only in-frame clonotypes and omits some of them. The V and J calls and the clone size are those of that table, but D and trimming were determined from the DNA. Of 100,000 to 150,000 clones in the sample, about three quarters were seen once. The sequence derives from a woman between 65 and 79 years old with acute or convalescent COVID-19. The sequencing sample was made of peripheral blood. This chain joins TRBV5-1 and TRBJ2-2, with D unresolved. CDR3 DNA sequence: TGCGCCAGCAGCTTCGGCGGGAACACCGGGGAGCTGTTTTTT. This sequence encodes CASSFGGNTGELFF.